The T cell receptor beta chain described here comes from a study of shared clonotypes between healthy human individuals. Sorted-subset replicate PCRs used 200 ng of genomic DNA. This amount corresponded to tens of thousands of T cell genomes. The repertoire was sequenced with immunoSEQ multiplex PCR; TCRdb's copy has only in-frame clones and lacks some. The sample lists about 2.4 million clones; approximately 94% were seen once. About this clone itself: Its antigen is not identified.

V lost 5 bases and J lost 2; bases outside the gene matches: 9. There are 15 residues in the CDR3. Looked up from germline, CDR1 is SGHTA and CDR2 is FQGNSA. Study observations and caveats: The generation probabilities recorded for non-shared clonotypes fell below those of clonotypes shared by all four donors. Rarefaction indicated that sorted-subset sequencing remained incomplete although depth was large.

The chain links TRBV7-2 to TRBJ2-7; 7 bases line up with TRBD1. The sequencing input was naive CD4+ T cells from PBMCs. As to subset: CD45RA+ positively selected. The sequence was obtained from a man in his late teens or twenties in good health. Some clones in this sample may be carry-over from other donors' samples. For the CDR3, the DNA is TGTGCCAGCAGCCTAACCGGGACAGACCCCTACGAGCAGTACTTC. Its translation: CASSLTGTDPYEQYF.